This T cell receptor beta chain was documented in a study of response to subunit inactivated influenza vaccine. Findings and caveats of the study: Few new T cells, the authors suggested, are recruited by each seasonal influenza vaccination.

From the RT-PCR reads, TCRdb called clonotypes with MiXCR, one entry per CDR3 protein. Of about 520,000 distinct CDR3 sequences in the sample, approximately 24% are singletons; the top ten hold 1.9%. A note on this clonotype: Its antigen is as yet unknown.

This receptor was identified in a middle-aged man who received an inactivated influenza vaccine. This sample comprised CD4+ T cells sorted from PBMCs, obtained approximately 5 days after vaccination.

The CDR3 DNA reads as TGCAGTGCTAGAGATTACCAAAAGGGCTACACCTTC. Translation gives CSARDYQKGYTF. The V and J genes are TRBV20-1 and TRBJ1-2; no clear D. Germline loops: CDR1 DFQATT, CDR2 SNEGSKA (reference sequence). The V end lost 0 bases, the J end lost 8 bases, and 10 bases lay between the germline ends. The CDR3 extends over 12 amino acids.